The present T cell receptor (beta chain) was sequenced within a study of blood T cell repertoires in COVID-19. Study information: The United States, Italy and Spain were the sources of the acute and convalescent COVID-19 samples. Sources were T cells, B-cell-depleted T cells, or PBMCs; the material itself was cDNA or gDNA.

In the original analysis: Counts of nucleated cells, estimated from reference gene primer amplification, were obtained. Method: immunoSEQ multiplex PCR; TCRdb's copy keeps in-frame clones and lacks some. V, J and clone size reflect that table, while D and trimming were determined from the DNA. The table has 200,000 to 250,000 clones, about 86% seen once. The Seattle site enrolled patients during active infection and followed them longitudinally. The germline CDR1 and CDR2 sequences are LGHDT and YNNKEL (reference sequence). The CDR3 spans 13 residues. Trimming removed 8 bases from V and 5 bases from J, with 15 bases in between.

This TCR was sampled from a woman aged 45-65 years with COVID-19, enrolled during active disease. Sample: peripheral blood. The rearrangement joins TRBV3-1 (or the pseudogene TRBV3-2) to TRBJ1-1, with a tentative D call TRBD1 (6 bases). CDR3 protein: CASGTGGRTEAFF. As DNA, the CDR3 is TGTGCCAGCGGAACGGGGGGGCGAACTGAAGCTTTCTTT.